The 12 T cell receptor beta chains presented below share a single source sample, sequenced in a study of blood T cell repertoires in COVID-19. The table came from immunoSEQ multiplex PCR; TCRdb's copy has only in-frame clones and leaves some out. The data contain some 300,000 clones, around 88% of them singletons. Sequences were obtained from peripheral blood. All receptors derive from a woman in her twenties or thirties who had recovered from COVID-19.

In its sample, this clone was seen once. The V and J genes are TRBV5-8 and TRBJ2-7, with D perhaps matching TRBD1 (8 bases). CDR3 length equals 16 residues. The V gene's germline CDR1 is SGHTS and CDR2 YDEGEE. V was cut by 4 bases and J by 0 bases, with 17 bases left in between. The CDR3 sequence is CASSNYRGEGSYEQYF. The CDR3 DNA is TGTGCCAGCAGCAACTACAGGGGGGAGGGCTCCTACGAGCAGTACTTC.

Here the CDR3 reads CASSFPTGTTPVDGYTF. The CDR3 bases are TGTGCCAGCAGCTTCCCCACCGGGACAACGCCTGTTGATGGCTACACCTTC. This chain connects TRBV5-6 to TRBJ1-2, with D possibly being TRBD1 (6 bases). V was shortened by 2 bases and J by 6 bases, with 23 bases between the two germline ends. CDR1 is SGHDT, CDR2 YYEEEE, per germline. This CDR3 contains 17 residues. Full variable domain (rest looked up from reference TRBV5-6 and TRBJ1-2): DAGVTQSPTHLIKTRGQQVTLRCSPKSGHDTVSWYQQALGQGPQFIFQYYEEEERQRGNFPDRFSGHQFPNYSSELNVNALLLGDSALYLCASSFPTGTTPVDGYTFGSGTRLTVV.

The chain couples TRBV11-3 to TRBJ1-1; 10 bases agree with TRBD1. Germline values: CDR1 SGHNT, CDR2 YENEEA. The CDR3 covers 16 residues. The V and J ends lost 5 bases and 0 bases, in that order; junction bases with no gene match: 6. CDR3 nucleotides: TGTGCCAGCAGCCCGGGGACAGGGGACATGAACACTGAAGCTTTCTTT. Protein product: CASSPGTGDMNTEAFF.

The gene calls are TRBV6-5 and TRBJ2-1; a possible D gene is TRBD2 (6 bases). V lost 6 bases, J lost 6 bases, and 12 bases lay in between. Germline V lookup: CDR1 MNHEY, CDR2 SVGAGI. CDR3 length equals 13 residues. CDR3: CASSPSGGNEQFF. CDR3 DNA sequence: TGTGCCAGCAGCCCCTCCGGGGGCAATGAGCAGTTCTTC.

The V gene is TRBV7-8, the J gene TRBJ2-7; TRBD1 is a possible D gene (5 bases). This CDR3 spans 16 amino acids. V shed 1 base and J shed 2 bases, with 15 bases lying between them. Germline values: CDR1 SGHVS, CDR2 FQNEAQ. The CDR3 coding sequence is TGTGCCAGCAGCTTAGGCGCGGTGGGGCCAGCCTACGAGCAGTACTTC. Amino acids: CASSLGAVGPAYEQYF.

The CDR3: CASRAGTGLLGYTF. The CDR3 bases are TGTGCCAGCAGAGCCGGGACAGGACTTCTTGGCTACACCTTC. The chain is built from TRBV2 and TRBJ1-2; TRBD1 matches 8 bases. Trimming at V came to 6 bases and at J to 7 bases, leaving 10 bases not matched to a gene. Per germline, CDR1 SNHLY and CDR2 FYNNEI. This CDR3 has 14 residues.

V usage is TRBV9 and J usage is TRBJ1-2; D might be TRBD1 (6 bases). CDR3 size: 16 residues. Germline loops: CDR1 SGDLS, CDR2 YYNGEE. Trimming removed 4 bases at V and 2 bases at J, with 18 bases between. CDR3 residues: CASSLTGTRLNYGYTF. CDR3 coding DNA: TGTGCCAGCAGCTTAACCGGGACACGATTAAACTATGGCTACACCTTC. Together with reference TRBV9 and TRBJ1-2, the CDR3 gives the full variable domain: DSGVTQTPKHLITATGQRVTLRCSPRSGDLSVYWYQQSLDQGLQFLIQYYNGEERAKGNILERFSAQQFPDLHSELNLSSLELGDSALYFCASSLTGTRLNYGYTFGSGTRLTVV.

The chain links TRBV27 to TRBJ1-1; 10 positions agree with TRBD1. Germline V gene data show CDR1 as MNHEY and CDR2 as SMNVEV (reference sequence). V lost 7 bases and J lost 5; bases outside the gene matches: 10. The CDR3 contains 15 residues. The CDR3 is CASTRQGAGGTEAFF. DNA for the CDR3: TGTGCCAGCACCCGACAGGGGGCGGGAGGTACTGAAGCTTTCTTT.

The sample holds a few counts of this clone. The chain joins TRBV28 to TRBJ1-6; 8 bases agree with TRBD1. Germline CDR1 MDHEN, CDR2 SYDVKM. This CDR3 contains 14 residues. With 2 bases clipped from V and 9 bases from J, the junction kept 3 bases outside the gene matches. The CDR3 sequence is CASSLPGGFSPLHF. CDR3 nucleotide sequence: TGTGCCAGCAGTTTACCAGGGGGCTTTTCACCCCTCCACTTT.

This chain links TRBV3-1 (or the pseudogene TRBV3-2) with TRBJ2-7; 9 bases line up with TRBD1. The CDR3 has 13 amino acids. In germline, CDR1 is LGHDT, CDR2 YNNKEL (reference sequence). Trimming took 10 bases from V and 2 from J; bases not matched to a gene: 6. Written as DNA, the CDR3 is TGTGCCAACCCCGACAGGGGGGCCTACGAGCAGTACTTC. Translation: CANPDRGAYEQYF.

The CDR3 spells CASSGATGGTEAFF. CDR3 DNA sequence: TGTGCCAGCAGTGGCGCGACAGGGGGCACTGAAGCTTTCTTT. This sequence joins TRBV2 and TRBJ1-1, with 9 bases lining up with TRBD1. The CDR3 is 14 amino acids. Looked up from germline, CDR1 is SNHLY and CDR2 is FYNNEI. V shed 4 bases, J shed 4 bases, and the junction held 4 bases outside the gene matches.

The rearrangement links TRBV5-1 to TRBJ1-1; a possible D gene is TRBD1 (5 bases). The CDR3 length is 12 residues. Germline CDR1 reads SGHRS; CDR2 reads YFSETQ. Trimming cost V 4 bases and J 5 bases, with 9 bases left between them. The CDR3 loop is CASSREGTEAFF. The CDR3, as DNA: TGCGCCAGCAGCCGGGAGGGGACTGAAGCTTTCTTT.